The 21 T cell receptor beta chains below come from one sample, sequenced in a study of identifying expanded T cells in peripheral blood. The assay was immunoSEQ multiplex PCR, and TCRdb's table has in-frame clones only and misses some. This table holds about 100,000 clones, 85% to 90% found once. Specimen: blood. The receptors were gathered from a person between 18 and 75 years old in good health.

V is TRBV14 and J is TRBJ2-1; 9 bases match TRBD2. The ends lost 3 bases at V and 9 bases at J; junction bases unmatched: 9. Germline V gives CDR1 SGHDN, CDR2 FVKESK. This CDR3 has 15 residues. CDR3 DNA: TGTGCCAGCAGCCACGGGACTAGCCCCCCCCGTGAGCAGTTCTTC. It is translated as CASSHGTSPPREQFF.

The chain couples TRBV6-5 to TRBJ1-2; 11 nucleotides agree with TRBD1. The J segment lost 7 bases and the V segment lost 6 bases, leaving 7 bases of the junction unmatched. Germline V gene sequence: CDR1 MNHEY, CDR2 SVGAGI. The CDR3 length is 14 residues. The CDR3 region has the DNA TGTGCCAGCAGCGTCCCGGGACAGGGGGGTGGCTACACCTTC. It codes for CASSVPGQGGGYTF.

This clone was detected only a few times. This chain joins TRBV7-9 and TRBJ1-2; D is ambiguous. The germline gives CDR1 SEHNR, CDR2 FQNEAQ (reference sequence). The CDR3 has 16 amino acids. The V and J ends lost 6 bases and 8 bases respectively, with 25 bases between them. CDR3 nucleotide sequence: TGTGCCAGCAGTTACCACGGAGCCAATCCAGAGAGGGGCTACACCTTC. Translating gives CASSYHGANPERGYTF.

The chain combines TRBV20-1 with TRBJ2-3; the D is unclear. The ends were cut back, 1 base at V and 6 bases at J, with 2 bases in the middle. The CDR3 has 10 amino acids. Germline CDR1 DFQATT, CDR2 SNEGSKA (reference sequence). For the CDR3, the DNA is TGCAGTGCTAGAGGCGATACGCAGTATTTT. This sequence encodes CSARGDTQYF.

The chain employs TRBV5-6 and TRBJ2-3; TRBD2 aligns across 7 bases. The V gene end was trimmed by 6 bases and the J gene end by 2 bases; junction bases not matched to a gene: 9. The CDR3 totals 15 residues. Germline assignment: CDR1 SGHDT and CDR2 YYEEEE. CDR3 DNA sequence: TGTGCCAGCACCCTCCCGGGACTAATCACAGATACGCAGTATTTT. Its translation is CASTLPGLITDTQYF.

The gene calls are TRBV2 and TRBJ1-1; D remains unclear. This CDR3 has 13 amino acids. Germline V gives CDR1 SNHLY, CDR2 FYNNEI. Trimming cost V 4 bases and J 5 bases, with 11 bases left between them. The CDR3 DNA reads TGTGCCAGCAGTGGCGGAAGGTGGACTGAAGCTTTCTTT. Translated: CASSGGRWTEAFF.

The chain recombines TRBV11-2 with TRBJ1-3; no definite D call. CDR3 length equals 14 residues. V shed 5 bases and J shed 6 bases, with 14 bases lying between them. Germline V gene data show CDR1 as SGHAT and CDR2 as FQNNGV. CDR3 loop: CASSLRRVENTIYF. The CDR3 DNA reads TGTGCCAGCAGCCTCCGACGAGTAGAAAACACCATATATTTT.

The CDR3 loop is CASRAAGTSEQYF. The CDR3 DNA sequence: TGTGCCAGCCGTGCGGCGGGGACTAGCGAGCAGTACTTC. The chain is built from TRBV6-5 and TRBJ2-7; 8 bases align to TRBD2. Germline CDR1 reads MNHEY; CDR2 reads SVGAGI. V was clipped by 8 bases and J by 6 bases; unmatched bases: 9. There are 13 residues in the CDR3.

The CDR3 DNA sequence: TGCGCCAGCAGTCTTGGTGTAGAGAATTCACCCCTCCACTTT. Translated, it gives CASSLGVENSPLHF. The V and J genes are TRBV10-2 and TRBJ1-6; no clear D. The CDR3 is 14 residues long. Germline loops: CDR1 WSHSY, CDR2 SAAADI. With 5 bases removed from V and 7 bases from J, the gap between germline ends came to 12 bases.

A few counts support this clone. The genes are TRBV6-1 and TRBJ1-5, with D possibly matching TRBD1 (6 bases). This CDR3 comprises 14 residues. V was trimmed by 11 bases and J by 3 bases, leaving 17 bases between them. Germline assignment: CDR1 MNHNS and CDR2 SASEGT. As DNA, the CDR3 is TGTGCCTCCTTGGGGGGGGCCTACAATCAGCCCCAGCATTTT. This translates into CASLGGAYNQPQHF.

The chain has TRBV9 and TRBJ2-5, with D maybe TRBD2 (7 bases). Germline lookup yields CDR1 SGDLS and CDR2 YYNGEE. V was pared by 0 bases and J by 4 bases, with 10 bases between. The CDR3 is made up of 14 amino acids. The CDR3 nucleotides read TGTGCCAGCAGCGTAGCGGGGGGCTTAGAGACCCAGTACTTC. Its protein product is CASSVAGGLETQYF. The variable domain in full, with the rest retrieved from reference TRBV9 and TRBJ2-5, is DSGVTQTPKHLITATGQRVTLRCSPRSGDLSVYWYQQSLDQGLQFLIQYYNGEERAKGNILERFSAQQFPDLHSELNLSSLELGDSALYFCASSVAGGLETQYFGPGTRLLVL.

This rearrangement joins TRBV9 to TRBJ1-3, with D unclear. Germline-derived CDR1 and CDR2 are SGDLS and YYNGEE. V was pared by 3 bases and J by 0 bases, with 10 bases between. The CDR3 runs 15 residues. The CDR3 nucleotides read TGTGCCAGCAGCGCCCTGGCGACCTCTGGAAACACCATATATTTT. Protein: CASSALATSGNTIYF. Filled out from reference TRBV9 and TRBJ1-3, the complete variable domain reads DSGVTQTPKHLITATGQRVTLRCSPRSGDLSVYWYQQSLDQGLQFLIQYYNGEERAKGNILERFSAQQFPDLHSELNLSSLELGDSALYFCASSALATSGNTIYFGEGSWLTVV.

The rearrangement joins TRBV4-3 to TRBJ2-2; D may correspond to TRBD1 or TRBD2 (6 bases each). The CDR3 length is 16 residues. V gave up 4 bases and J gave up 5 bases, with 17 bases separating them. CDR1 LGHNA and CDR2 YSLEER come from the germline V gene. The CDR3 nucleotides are TGCGCCAGCAGCCCGCTACGGGGGCAAGGAACCGGGGAGCTGTTTTTT. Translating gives CASSPLRGQGTGELFF.

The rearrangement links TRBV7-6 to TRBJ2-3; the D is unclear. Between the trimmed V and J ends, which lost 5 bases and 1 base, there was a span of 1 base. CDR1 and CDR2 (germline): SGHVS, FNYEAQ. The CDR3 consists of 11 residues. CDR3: CASSRTDTQYF. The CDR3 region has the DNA TGTGCCAGCAGCCGCACAGATACGCAGTATTTT.

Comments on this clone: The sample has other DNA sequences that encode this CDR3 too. The CDR3 bases are TGTGCCAGCAGGACGCCTTACGAGCAGTACTTC. It encodes CASRTPYEQYF. This chain links TRBV28 with TRBJ2-7; D call uncertain. The length of the CDR3 is 11 residues. Germline V gene sequence: CDR1 MDHEN, CDR2 SYDVKM. Trimming cost V 6 bases and J 4 bases, with 7 bases left between them.

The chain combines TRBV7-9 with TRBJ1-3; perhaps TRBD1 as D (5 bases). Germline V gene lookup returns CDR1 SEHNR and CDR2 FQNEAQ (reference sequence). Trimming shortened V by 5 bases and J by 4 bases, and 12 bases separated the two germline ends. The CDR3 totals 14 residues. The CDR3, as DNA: TGTGCCAGCAGCCCCCGGGGCGGAGGAAACACCATATATTTT. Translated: CASSPRGGGNTIYF.

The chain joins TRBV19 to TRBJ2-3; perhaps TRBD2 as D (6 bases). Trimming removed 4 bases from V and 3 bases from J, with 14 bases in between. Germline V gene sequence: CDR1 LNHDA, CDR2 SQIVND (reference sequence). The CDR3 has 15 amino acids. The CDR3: CASSKNPGGTDTQYF. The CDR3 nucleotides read TGTGCCAGTAGTAAGAATCCCGGGGGAACAGATACGCAGTATTTT.

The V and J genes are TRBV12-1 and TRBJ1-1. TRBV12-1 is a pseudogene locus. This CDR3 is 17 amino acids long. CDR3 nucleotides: TGTGCCAGCAGCTGTCAGGGACGCATTGTCGAGGACACTGAAGCTTTCTTT. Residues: CASSCQGRIVEDTEAFF.

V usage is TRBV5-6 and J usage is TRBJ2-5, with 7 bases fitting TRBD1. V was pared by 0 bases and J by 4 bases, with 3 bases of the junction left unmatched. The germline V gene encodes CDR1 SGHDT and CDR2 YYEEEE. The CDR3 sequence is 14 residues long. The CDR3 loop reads CASSLVSGGETQYF. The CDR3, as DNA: TGTGCCAGCAGCTTGGTATCAGGGGGAGAGACCCAGTACTTC. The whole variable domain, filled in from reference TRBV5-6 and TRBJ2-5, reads DAGVTQSPTHLIKTRGQQVTLRCSPKSGHDTVSWYQQALGQGPQFIFQYYEEEERQRGNFPDRFSGHQFPNYSSELNVNALLLGDSALYLCASSLVSGGETQYFGPGTRLLVL.

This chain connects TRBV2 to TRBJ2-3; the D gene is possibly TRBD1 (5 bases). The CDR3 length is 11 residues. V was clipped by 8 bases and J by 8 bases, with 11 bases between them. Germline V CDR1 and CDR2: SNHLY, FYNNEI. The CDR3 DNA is TGTGCCAGCGGACATCCTCCTACGCAGTATTTT. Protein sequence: CASGHPPTQYF.

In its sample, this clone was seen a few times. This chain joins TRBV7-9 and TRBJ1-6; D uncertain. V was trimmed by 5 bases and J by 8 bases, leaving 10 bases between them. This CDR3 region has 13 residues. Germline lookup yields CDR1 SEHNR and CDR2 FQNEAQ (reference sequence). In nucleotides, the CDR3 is TGTGCCAGCAGCCGAACTAGGGATTCACCCCTCCACTTT. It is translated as CASSRTRDSPLHF.